The 26 T cell receptor beta chains listed next were all sequenced from one sample in a study of tissue T cells after allogeneic stem cell transplantation. Indicated time point: mouse harvest day 14 after allogeneic transplant. Each mouse received 10^7 T-cell-depleted marrow cells plus 10^6 splenic CD5+ T cells by tail vein. Clones were read by immunoSEQ multiplex PCR, and TCRdb kept only the in-frame ones, dropping some. The sample lists about 6,800 clones, 30% to 35% occurring once. The material sequenced was skin. These TCRs come from a female BALB/c mouse given C57BL/6 T cells with graft-versus-host disease after an allogeneic hematopoietic cell transplant.

With respect to this clone: Gene names denote mouse genes. The CDR3 end falls 1 residue outside the read, so it is completed with the germline J gene. V usage is TRBV13-2 and J usage is TRBJ2-7, with D possibly being TRBD1 or TRBD2 (6 bases each). CDR1 and CDR2 (germline): NNHNN, SYGAGS (reference sequence). The length of the CDR3 is 13 residues. Trimming stripped 0 bases from V and 4 bases from J, with 8 bases between. The DNA read from the CDR3 is TGTGCCAGCGGTGATGAAGGGGGGTATGAACAGTAC. Residues: CASGDEGGYEQY. The entire CDR3 reads CASGDEGGYEQYF.

This clone is labeled as medium-sized. Each gene name is a mouse one. Sequencing ends 1 residue short of the CDR3 end; the germline J gene provides the rest. The chain has TRBV26 and TRBJ1-2; 10 bases line up with TRBD1. J gave up 0 bases and V 8 bases, and 0 bases lay outside the gene matches. Germline V gene sequence: CDR1 KGHPV, CDR2 FQNQEV (reference sequence). This CDR3 region has 13 residues. The CDR3 DNA, read in part, is TGTGCCAGCGGACAGGGGGCAAACTCCGACTACACC. This sequence encodes CASGQGANSDYT. The whole CDR3 region reads CASGQGANSDYTF.

Concerning this clone: Genes and germline come from the mouse. The CDR3 is cut off 1 residue early in the read; its end comes from the germline J gene. The genes are TRBV26 and TRBJ2-3, with a weak D call TRBD1 (7 bases). CDR1 is KGHPV, CDR2 FQNQEV, per germline (reference sequence). This CDR3 has 17 residues. V was cut by 2 bases and J by 1 base, with 16 bases left in between. Partial CDR3 DNA: TGTGCCAGCAGTCTGGCGGCAGGGGGGAAAGGTGCAGAAACGCTGTAT. Translating it yields CASSLAAGGKGAETLY. The complete CDR3 sequence is CASSLAAGGKGAETLYF.

Points on this clone: Genes here carry mouse names. The read is 1 residue too short to cover the CDR3 end, so that end is filled in from the germline J gene. The J gene is TRBJ2-7, the V gene TRBV3; 8 bases fit TRBD2. V lost 2 bases, J lost 4 bases, and 1 base stayed unmatched. Per the germline V gene, CDR1 is SNHLY and CDR2 is FYNGKV (reference sequence). The CDR3 covers 13 residues. Partial CDR3 DNA: TGTGCCAGCAGCTTAAACTGGGGGTATGAACAGTAC. Translating it yields CASSLNWGYEQY. The entire CDR3 protein is CASSLNWGYEQYF.

Relative to its sample, this clone is medium-sized (0.01 to 0.1%). Gene names follow the mouse nomenclature. The CDR3 extends 1 residue past the end of the read, so its final part is completed from the germline J gene. This chain uses TRBV26 with TRBJ1-5, with D perhaps TRBD1 (5 bases). V lost 4 bases, J lost 4 bases, and 8 bases lay in between. The CDR3 is made up of 13 amino acids. Germline assignment: CDR1 KGHPV and CDR2 FQNQEV (reference sequence). The CDR3 reads CASSPDSNQAPLF. CDR3 bases read: TGTGCCAGCAGTCCAGACAGTAACCAGGCTCCGCTT.

Worth noting for this clone: Gene labels here are mouse ones. Read sequence stops 1 residue before the CDR3 end, and the germline J gene provides the missing end. The V gene is TRBV4, the J gene TRBJ2-7; 11 bases are shared with TRBD2. After removal of 3 bases from V and 6 bases from J, the junction contained 1 base not matched to a gene. The CDR3 contains 13 residues. Per germline, CDR1 LGHDT and CDR2 YNNKQL (reference sequence). CDR3 protein: CASSYDWGGEQYF. Partial CDR3 DNA: TGTGCCAGCAGCTATGACTGGGGGGGTGAACAGTAC.

This clone ranks as large. Gene names are the mouse ones. From the germline J gene comes the end of the CDR3, since the read stops 1 residue before it. V gene TRBV31 combines with J gene TRBJ2-7; D possibly corresponds to TRBD2 (6 bases). The CDR3 has 12 residues. V dropped 5 bases and J dropped 4 bases, with 12 bases sitting between them. Germline V gene sequence: CDR1 GKSSPN, CDR2 SITVG. CDR3 protein: CAWGGTSYEQYF. CDR3 DNA (partial): TGTGCCTGGGGGGGGACCTCATATGAACAGTAC.

As concerns this clone: The gene names given are mouse names. The DNA read from the CDR3 is TGTGCCAGCAGTCTGGGACTGGGGTATCAAAACACCTTGTAC. Translated, it gives CASSLGLGYQNTLY. The whole CDR3 protein is CASSLGLGYQNTLYF. The V and J genes are TRBV13-1 and TRBJ2-4, with TRBD2 matching 10 bases. The missing CDR3 end, 1 residue past where the read stops, is filled in from the germline J gene. The CDR3 loop spans 15 amino acids. The V gene's germline CDR1 is NSHNY and CDR2 SYGAGN. Trimming removed 4 bases from V and 2 bases from J; junction bases left unmatched: 4.

Worth noting for this clone: Gene names and germline match the mouse. The read comes to an end 1 residue before the CDR3 does, leaving the germline J gene to fill in the end. V is TRBV26 and J is TRBJ2-4; TRBD2 aligns across 9 bases. Trimming removed 3 bases from V and 0 bases from J; junction bases left unmatched: 1. The CDR3 is made up of 15 amino acids. CDR1 and CDR2 from the germline V gene are KGHPV and FQNQEV (reference sequence). The CDR3 DNA, read in part, is TGTGCCAGCAGTCTCGGACTGGGGAGTCAAAACACCTTGTAC. It translates to CASSLGLGSQNTLY. The whole CDR3 sequence is CASSLGLGSQNTLYF.

By frequency in the sample, this clone is medium-sized. Each gene name is a mouse one. The read ends 1 residue shy of where the CDR3 ends; the end is completed using the germline J gene. The chain couples TRBV23 to TRBJ1-4; the D segment call TRBD1 is taken from the table without a DNA check. The CDR3 consists of 14 residues. The germline V gene has CDR1 KGHTA and CDR2 FQNQQP. The sequenced CDR3 bases are TGCTCCAGCAGCCGGACAGTTTCCAACGAAAGATTATTT. Its protein is CSSSRTVSNERLF. The CDR3, in full, reads CSSSRTVSNERLFF.

This clone came up a few times. The genes and germline here are from mouse. The read falls 1 residue short of the CDR3 end, and the missing part is taken from the germline J gene. V and J are TRBV13-3 and TRBJ2-7; 12 nucleotides match TRBD2. Germline values: CDR1 NNHDY, CDR2 SYVADS. J lost 4 bases, V lost 5 bases, and 7 bases had no gene match. This CDR3 comprises 15 residues. The part of the CDR3 DNA that was read is TGTGCCAGCAGGCCGGGACTGGGGGGCCTATATGAACAGTAC. Its translation: CASRPGLGGLYEQY. The entire CDR3 sequence reads CASRPGLGGLYEQYF.

This clone was picked up a small number of times. Any gene name here is a mouse gene name. The sequence runs out 1 residue before the end of the CDR3; the remainder is reconstructed from the germline J gene. The rearrangement uses TRBV26 and TRBJ1-3; weak D call: TRBD1 (6 bases). The CDR3 is 14 residues long. Deletions cut 2 bases from V and 2 bases from J, with 7 bases between. Germline loops: CDR1 KGHPV, CDR2 FQNQEV (reference sequence). CDR3 DNA (partial): TGTGCCAGCAGTCTGGAGGGGGCTGGAAATACGCTCTAT. Amino acids: CASSLEGAGNTLY. The full-length CDR3 reads as CASSLEGAGNTLYF.

About this clone itself: Mouse gene names apply. The sequenced fragment ends 1 residue before the CDR3 boundary, so the rest is inferred from the germline J gene. This chain uses TRBV1 with TRBJ1-1; TRBD1 is a possible D gene (6 bases). Trimming left V 1 base short and J 3 bases short, with 12 bases between. The CDR3 extends over 15 amino acids. Germline CDR1 reads NSQYPW; CDR2 reads LRSPGD (reference sequence). CDR3 amino acids: CTCSAVGARDTEVFF. CDR3 DNA, as far as it was read: TGCACCTGCAGTGCAGTGGGGGCGCGAGACACAGAAGTCTTC.

This clone was observed a handful of times. Gene and germline names: mouse. The read comes to an end 1 residue before the CDR3 does, leaving the germline J gene to fill in the end. The chain carries TRBV23 and TRBJ2-5; the listed D gene, TRBD2, was not tested against the DNA. This CDR3 spans 16 amino acids. Germline CDR1 and CDR2: KGHTA and FQNQQP. The CDR3 DNA, read in part, is TGCTCCAGCAGCAGGAGGACTGGGAGTAACCAAGACACCCAGTAC. This sequence encodes CSSSRRTGSNQDTQY. The whole CDR3 sequence is CSSSRRTGSNQDTQYF.

In its sample, this clone is medium-sized (0.01 to 0.1%). Gene names follow the mouse nomenclature. The CDR3 end is not reached by the read, which stops 1 residue before it; the germline J gene fills it in. The chain combines TRBV23 with TRBJ2-5; the table names TRBD1, a call not compared with the DNA. From germline, CDR1 is KGHTA and CDR2 FQNQQP. This CDR3 has 14 residues. CDR3 amino acids: CSSSIRQVRDTQYF. CDR3 DNA (partial): TGCTCCAGCAGTATCCGACAGGTTAGAGACACCCAGTAC.

This clone showed up just once. Gene and germline names: mouse. The read terminates 1 residue before the CDR3 end, so the remaining end is supplied by the germline J gene. This chain links TRBV26 with TRBJ2-5; TRBD2 is a possible D gene (6 bases). With 6 bases removed from V and 1 base from J, the gap between germline ends came to 8 bases. The CDR3 runs to 13 residues. Germline lookup yields CDR1 KGHPV and CDR2 FQNQEV (reference sequence). CDR3 DNA, as far as it was read: TGTGCCAGCAGCCGGGGGGACCAAGACACCCAGTAC. Its protein is CASSRGDQDTQY. The complete CDR3 protein is CASSRGDQDTQYF.

In regard to this clone: Mouse gene names apply. Other DNA sequences in the sample encode the same CDR3. The CDR3 sequence is CASSLGQGAETLYF. The covered CDR3 bases are TGTGCCAGCAGTCTGGGACAGGGGGCAGAAACGCTGTAT. This chain connects TRBV26 to TRBJ2-3; the match to TRBD1 covers 9 bases. The CDR3 end is not reached by the read, which stops 1 residue before it; the germline J gene fills it in. Germline CDR1 reads KGHPV; CDR2 reads FQNQEV (reference sequence). There are 14 residues in the CDR3. Germline trimming cut 2 bases from V and 3 bases from J; bases unmatched to any gene: 0.

Remarks on this clone: The germline and genes are mouse ones. The CDR3 end lies 1 residue beyond the end of the read and is filled in from the germline J gene. V is TRBV1 and J is TRBJ2-4; a possible D gene is TRBD1 (6 bases). V lost 3 bases and J 0 bases, leaving 10 bases between the germline ends. There are 15 residues in the CDR3. Germline V lookup: CDR1 NSQYPW, CDR2 LRSPGD (reference sequence). CDR3: CTCSAGQPSQNTLYF. The sequenced CDR3 bases are TGCACCTGCAGTGCGGGACAACCTAGTCAAAACACCTTGTAC.

For this clone: The gene symbols are mouse symbols. The read halts 1 residue ahead of the CDR3 end, with the missing end drawn from the germline J gene. The chain has TRBV13-1 and TRBJ1-1; D unresolved. Germline CDR1 and CDR2: NSHNY and SYGAGN. CDR3 length equals 13 residues. The V gene lost 5 bases and the J gene lost 0 bases, with 8 bases spanning the gap. The CDR3 loop is CASSLNANTEVFF. The CDR3 DNA, read in part, is TGTGCCAGCAGCCTCAATGCAAACACAGAAGTCTTC.

This clone is medium-sized in the sample. These gene names are mouse names. The CDR3 end is not reached by the read, which stops 1 residue before it; the germline J gene fills it in. The same CDR3 can be traced to other DNA sequences in this sample. The genes are TRBV26 and TRBJ1-3; D not certain. Trimming pared 2 bases from V and 0 bases from J, leaving 5 bases between. This CDR3 comprises 14 residues. The germline V gene encodes CDR1 KGHPV and CDR2 FQNQEV (reference sequence). Incomplete CDR3 DNA: TGTGCCAGCAGTCTGGGAAGTTCTGGAAATACGCTCTAT. Translated, it gives CASSLGSSGNTLY. The full CDR3 is CASSLGSSGNTLYF.

Comments on this clone: Germline and genes here are mouse. Read sequence stops 1 residue before the CDR3 end, and the germline J gene provides the missing end. V gene TRBV26 combines with J gene TRBJ2-2; no reliable D call. The CDR3 is 14 amino acids. The germline V and J ends were trimmed by 2 bases and 2 bases, with 6 bases remaining between them. The germline CDR1 and CDR2 sequences are KGHPV and FQNQEV (reference sequence). The chain's CDR3 is CASSLLENTGQLYF. The part of the CDR3 DNA that was read is TGTGCCAGCAGTCTGCTGGAGAACACCGGGCAGCTCTAC.

For this clone: Germline and genes: mouse. Coverage ceases 1 residue before the CDR3 finishes, and the germline J gene fills in the end. The chain recombines TRBV23 with TRBJ2-3; no DNA check was done on the table's D call, TRBD2. Germline V gene lookup returns CDR1 KGHTA and CDR2 FQNQQP. The CDR3 is 15 residues long. CDR3 in amino acids: CSSSQFKTSAETLYF. Partial CDR3 DNA: TGCTCCAGCAGTCAATTCAAAACTAGTGCAGAAACGCTGTAT.

This clone was counted a few times. Gene names follow the mouse nomenclature. Sequencing ends 1 residue short of the CDR3 end; the germline J gene provides the rest. This chain connects TRBV13-3 to TRBJ2-7; no clear D gene. The CDR3 sequence is 13 residues long. The V gene's germline CDR1 is NNHDY and CDR2 SYVADS. The ends were cut back, 2 bases at V and 4 bases at J, with 10 bases in the middle. The CDR3 region is CASSEQNLYEQYF. The CDR3 bases that were read are TGTGCCAGCAGTGAACAGAACCTTTATGAACAGTAC.

This clone came up a few times. Gene and germline names: mouse. The read stops 1 residue short of the end of the CDR3; the missing end is completed from the germline J gene. The chain links TRBV13-3 to TRBJ2-2; weak D call: TRBD1 (5 bases). Germline V CDR1 and CDR2: NNHDY, SYVADS. The CDR3 totals 13 residues. Deletions cut 5 bases from V and 1 base from J, with 6 bases between. The CDR3 DNA, read in part, is TGTGCCAGCAGAGGACAAAACACCGGGCAGCTCTAC. Its translation: CASRGQNTGQLY. The complete CDR3 protein is CASRGQNTGQLYF.

This clone was picked up a small number of times. Gene names and germline match the mouse. The CDR3 end is not reached by the read, which stops 1 residue before it; the germline J gene fills it in. This chain joins TRBV23 and TRBJ2-4; the DNA was not compared with TRBD2, the D call given in the table. The CDR3 totals 14 residues. CDR1 KGHTA and CDR2 FQNQQP come from the germline V gene. CDR3: CSSSPTGGANTLYF. CDR3 bases read: TGCTCCAGCAGTCCGACTGGGGGGGCCAACACCTTGTAC. Full variable domain (remainder filled in from reference TRBV23 and TRBJ2-4): DAAVTQKPRYLIKMKGQEAEMKCIPEKGHTAVFWYQQKQSKELKFLIYFQNQQPLDQIDMVKERFSAVCPSSSLCSLGIRTCEAEDSALYLCSSSPTGGANTLYFGAGTRLSVL.

In its sample, this clone was seen a few times. The gene symbols are mouse symbols. The read stops 1 residue short of the end of the CDR3; the missing end is completed from the germline J gene. This rearrangement joins TRBV13-3 to TRBJ1-3, with no clear D. The V and J ends lost 9 bases and 2 bases respectively, with 9 bases between them. Per germline, CDR1 NNHDY and CDR2 SYVADS. The CDR3 is 12 amino acids. The CDR3 here is CATRRAGNTLYF. The sequenced part of the CDR3 DNA is TGTGCCACCCGGAGGGCTGGAAATACGCTCTAT. Full variable domain (outside the CDR3, taken from reference TRBV13-3 and TRBJ1-3): EAAVTQSPRSKVAVTGGKVTLSCHQTNNHDYMYWYRQDTGHGLRLIHYSYVADSTEKGDIPDGYKASRPSQENFSLILELASLSQTAVYFCATRRAGNTLYFGEGSRLIVV.